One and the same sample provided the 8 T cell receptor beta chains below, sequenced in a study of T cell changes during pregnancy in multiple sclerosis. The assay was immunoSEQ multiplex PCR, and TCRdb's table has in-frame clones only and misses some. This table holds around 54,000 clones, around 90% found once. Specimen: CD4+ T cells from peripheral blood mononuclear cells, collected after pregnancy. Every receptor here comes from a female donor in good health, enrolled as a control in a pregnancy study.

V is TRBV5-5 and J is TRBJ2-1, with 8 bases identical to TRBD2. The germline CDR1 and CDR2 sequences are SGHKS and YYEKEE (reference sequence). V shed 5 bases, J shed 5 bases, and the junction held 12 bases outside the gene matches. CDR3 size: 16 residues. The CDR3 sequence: CASRPRGTSGNNEQFF. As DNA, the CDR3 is TGTGCCAGCAGGCCTCGGGGAACTAGCGGAAACAATGAGCAGTTCTTC.

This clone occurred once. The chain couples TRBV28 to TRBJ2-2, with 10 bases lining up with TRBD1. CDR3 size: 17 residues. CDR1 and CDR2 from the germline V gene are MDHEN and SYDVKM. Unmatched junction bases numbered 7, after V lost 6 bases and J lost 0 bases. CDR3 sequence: CASRRPGTGANTGELFF. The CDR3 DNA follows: TGTGCCAGCAGACGCCCCGGGACAGGGGCGAACACCGGGGAGCTGTTTTTT.

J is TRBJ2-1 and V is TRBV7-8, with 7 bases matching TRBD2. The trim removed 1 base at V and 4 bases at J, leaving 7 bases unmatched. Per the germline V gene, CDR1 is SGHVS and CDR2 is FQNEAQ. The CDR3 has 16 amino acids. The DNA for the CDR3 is TGTGCCAGCAGCTTAGGATCAGCGGGGACTTACAATGAGCAGTTCTTC. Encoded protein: CASSLGSAGTYNEQFF.

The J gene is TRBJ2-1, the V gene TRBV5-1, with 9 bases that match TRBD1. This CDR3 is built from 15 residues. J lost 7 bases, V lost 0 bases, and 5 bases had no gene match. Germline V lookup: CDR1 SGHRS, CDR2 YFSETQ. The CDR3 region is CASSLGQGDLNEQFF. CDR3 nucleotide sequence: TGCGCCAGCAGCTTGGGACAGGGGGATTTGAATGAGCAGTTCTTC.

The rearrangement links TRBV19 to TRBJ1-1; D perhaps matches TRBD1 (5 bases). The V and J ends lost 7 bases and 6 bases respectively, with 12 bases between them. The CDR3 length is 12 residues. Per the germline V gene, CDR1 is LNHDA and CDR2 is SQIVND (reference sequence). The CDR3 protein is CASTLRGAEAFF. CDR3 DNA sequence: TGTGCCAGTACCCTAAGGGGTGCTGAAGCTTTCTTT.

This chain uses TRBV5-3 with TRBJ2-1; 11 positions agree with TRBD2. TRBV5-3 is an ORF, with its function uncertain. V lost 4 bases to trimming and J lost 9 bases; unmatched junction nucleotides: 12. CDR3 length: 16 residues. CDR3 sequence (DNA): TGTGCCAGAAGCCTTGGACTAGCGGGTTATTTCTGTGAGCAGTTCTTC. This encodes CARSLGLAGYFCEQFF.

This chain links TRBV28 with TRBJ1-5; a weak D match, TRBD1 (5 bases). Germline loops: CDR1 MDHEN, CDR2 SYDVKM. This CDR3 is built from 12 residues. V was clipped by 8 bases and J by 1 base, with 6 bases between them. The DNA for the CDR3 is TGTGCCAGCCGACAGAGCAATCAGCCCCAGCATTTT. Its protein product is CASRQSNQPQHF.

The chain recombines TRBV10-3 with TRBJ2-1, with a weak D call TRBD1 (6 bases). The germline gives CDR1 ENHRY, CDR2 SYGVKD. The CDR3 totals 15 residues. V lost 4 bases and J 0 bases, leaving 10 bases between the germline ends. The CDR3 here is CAISGGTSSYNEQFF. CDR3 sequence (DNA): TGTGCCATCAGTGGGGGGACAAGCTCCTACAATGAGCAGTTCTTC.